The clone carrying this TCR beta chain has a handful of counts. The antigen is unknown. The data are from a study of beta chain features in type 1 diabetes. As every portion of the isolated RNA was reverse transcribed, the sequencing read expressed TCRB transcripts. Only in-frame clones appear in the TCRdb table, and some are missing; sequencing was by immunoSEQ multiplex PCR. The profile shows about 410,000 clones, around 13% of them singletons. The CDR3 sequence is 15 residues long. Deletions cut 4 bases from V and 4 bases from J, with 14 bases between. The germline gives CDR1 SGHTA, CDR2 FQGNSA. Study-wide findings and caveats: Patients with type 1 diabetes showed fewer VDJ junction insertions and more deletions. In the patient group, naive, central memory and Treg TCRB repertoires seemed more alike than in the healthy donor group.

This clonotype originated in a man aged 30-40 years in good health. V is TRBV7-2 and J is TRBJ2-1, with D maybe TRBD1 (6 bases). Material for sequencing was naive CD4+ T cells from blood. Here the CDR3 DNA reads TGTGCCAGCAGCTCACAGGGTTCGCGTTACAATGAGCAGTTCTTC. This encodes CASSSQGSRYNEQFF.